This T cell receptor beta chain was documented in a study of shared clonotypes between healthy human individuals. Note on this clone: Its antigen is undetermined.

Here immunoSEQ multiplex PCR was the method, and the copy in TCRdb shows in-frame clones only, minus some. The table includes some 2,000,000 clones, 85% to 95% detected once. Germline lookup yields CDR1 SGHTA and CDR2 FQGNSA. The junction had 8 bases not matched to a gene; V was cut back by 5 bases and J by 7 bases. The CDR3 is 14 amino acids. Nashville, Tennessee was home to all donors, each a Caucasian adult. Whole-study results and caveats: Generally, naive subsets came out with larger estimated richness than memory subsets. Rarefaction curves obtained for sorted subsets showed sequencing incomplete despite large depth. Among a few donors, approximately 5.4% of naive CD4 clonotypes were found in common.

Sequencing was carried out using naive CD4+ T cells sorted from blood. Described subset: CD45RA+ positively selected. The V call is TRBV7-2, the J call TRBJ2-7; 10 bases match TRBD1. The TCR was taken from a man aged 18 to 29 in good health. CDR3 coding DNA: TGTGCCAGCAGCCCGGGACAGGGGATGAGGGAGCAGTACTTC. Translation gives CASSPGQGMREQYF.